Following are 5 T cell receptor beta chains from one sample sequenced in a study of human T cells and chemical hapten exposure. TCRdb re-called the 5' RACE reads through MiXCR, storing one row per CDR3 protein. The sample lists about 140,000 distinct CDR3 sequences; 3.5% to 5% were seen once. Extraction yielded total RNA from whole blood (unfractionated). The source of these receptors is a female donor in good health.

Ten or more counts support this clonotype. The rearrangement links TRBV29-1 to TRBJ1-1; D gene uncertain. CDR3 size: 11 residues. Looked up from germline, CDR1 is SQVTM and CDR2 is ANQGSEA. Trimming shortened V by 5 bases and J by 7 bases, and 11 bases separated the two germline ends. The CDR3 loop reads CSVYEWDEAFF. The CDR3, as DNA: TGCAGCGTTTACGAATGGGATGAAGCTTTCTTT.

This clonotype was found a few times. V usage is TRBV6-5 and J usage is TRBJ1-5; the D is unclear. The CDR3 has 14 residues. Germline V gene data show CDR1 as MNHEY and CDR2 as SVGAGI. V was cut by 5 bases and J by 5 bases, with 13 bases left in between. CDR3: CASSLDGLYQPQHF. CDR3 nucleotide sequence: TGTGCCAGCAGTCTCGACGGTCTGTATCAGCCCCAGCATTTT.

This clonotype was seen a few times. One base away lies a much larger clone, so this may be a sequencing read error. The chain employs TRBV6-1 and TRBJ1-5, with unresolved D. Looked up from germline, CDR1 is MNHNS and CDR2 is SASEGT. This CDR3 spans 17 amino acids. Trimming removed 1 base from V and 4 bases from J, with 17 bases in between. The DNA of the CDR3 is TGTGCCAGCAGTGAAGTCCCGATCCCGACGGGTAATCAGCCCCAGCATTTT. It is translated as CASSEVPIPTGNQPQHF.

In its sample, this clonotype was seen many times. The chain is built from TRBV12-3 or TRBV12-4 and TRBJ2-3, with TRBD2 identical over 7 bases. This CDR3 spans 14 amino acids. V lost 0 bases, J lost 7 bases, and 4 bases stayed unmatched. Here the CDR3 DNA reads TGTGCCAGCAGTTTAGCGGGGGGGACCAATACGCAGTATTTT. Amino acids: CASSLAGGTNTQYF.

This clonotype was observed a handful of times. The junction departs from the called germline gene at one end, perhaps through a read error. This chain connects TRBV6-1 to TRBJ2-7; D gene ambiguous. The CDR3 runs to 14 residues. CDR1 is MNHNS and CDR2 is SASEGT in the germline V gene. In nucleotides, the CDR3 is TGTGCCAGCAGTGAATTAGGAACCTCCGACGAGCAGTACTTC. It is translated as CASSELGTSDEQYF.